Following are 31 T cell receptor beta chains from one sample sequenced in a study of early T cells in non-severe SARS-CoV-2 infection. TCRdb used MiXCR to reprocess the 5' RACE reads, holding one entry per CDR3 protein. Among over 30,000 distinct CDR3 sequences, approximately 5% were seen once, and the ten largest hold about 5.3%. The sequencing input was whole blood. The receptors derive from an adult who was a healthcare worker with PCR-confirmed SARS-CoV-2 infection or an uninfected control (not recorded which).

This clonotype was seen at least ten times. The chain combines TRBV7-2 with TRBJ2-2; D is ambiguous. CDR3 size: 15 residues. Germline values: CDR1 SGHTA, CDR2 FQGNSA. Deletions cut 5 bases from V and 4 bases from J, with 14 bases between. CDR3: CASSKRPHTTGELFF. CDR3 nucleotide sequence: TGTGCCAGCAGCAAACGCCCTCACACCACCGGGGAGCTGTTTTTT.

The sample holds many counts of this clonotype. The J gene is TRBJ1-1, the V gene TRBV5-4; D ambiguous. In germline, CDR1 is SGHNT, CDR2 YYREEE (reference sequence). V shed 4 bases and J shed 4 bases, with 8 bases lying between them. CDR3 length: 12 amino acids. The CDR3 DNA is TGTGCCAGCAGCGCTGACCCCACTGAAGCTTTCTTT. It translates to CASSADPTEAFF.

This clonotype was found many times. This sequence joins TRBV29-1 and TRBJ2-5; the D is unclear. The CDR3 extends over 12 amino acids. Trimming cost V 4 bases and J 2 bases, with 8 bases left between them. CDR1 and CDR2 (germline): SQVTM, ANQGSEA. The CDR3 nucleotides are TGCAGCGTTGGAGCGCAGCAAGAGACCCAGTACTTC. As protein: CSVGAQQETQYF.

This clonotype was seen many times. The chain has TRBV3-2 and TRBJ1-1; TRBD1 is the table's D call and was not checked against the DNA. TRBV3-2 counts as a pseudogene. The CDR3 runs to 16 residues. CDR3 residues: CASSRGIWGANTEAFF. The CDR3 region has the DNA TGTGCCAGCAGCCGAGGTATATGGGGGGCGAACACTGAAGCTTTCTTT.

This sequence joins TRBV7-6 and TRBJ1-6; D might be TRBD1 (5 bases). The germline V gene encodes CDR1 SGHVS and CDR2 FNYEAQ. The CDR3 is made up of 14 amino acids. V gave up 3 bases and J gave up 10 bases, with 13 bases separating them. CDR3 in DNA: TGTGCCAGCAGCTTGCCGGGACGGGGCTCACCCCTCCACTTT. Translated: CASSLPGRGSPLHF.

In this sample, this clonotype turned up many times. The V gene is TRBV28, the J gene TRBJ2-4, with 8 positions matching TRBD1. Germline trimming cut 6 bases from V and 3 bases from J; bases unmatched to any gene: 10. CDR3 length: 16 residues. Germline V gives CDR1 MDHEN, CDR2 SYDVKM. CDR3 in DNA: TGTGCCAGCAGCCGCCCCGCAACAGGGGGCAAAAACATTCAGTACTTC. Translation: CASSRPATGGKNIQYF. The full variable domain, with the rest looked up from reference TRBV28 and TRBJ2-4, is DVKVTQSSRYLVKRTGEKVFLECVQDMDHENMFWYRQDPGLGLRLIYFSYDVKMKEKGDIPEGYSVSREKKERFSLILESASTNQTSMYLCASSRPATGGKNIQYFGAGTRLSVL.

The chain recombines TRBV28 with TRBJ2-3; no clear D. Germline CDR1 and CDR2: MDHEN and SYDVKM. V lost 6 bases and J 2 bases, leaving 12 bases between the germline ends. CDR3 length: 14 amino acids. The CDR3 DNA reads TGTGCCAGCAGCCTCGCGGTCTACACAGATACGCAGTATTTT. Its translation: CASSLAVYTDTQYF.

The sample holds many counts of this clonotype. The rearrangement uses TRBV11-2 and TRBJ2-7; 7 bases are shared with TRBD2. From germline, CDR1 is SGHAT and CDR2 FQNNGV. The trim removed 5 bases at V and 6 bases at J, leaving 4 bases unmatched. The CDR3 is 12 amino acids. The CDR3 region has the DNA TGTGCCAGCAGCCCAGCGGGGACCGAGCAGTACGTC. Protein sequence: CASSPAGTEQYV.

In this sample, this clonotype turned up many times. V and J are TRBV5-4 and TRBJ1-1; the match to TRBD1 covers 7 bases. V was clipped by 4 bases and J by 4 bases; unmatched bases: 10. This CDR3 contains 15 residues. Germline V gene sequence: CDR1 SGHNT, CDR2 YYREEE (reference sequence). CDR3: CASSPPTGHGTEAFF. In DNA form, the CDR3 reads TGTGCCAGCAGCCCACCGACAGGGCACGGCACTGAAGCTTTCTTT.

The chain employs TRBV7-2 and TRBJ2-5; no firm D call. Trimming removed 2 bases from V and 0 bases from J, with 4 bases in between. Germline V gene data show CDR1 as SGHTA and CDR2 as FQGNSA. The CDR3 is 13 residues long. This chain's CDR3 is CASSLLNQETQYF. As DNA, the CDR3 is TGTGCCAGCAGCTTATTGAACCAAGAGACCCAGTACTTC.

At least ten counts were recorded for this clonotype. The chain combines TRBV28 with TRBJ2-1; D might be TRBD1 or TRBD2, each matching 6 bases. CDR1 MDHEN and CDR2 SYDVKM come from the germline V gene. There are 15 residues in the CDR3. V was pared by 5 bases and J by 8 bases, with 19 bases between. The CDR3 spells CASSHTGGRGDEQFF. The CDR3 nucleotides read TGTGCCAGCAGTCACACCGGGGGCAGGGGTGATGAGCAGTTCTTC.

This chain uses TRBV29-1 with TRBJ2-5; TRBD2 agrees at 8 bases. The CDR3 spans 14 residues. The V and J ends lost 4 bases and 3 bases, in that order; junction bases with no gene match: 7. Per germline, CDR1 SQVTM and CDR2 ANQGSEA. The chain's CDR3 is CSVAGLASKETQYF. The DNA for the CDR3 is TGCAGCGTTGCCGGACTAGCTTCTAAAGAGACCCAGTACTTC.

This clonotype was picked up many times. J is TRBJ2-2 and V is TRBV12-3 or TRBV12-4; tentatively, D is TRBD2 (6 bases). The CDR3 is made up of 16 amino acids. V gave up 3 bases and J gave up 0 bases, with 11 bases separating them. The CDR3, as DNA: TGTGCCAGCAGTTTCCGCGGGATAGCGAACACCGGGGAGCTGTTTTTT. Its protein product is CASSFRGIANTGELFF.

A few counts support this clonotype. CDR3 DNA sequence: TGTGCCAGCAGATCCCTGGGGACAGTCCTACAAGAGACCCAGTACTTC. Encoded protein: CASRSLGTVLQETQYF. This chain joins TRBV11-2 and TRBJ2-5; TRBD1 aligns across 7 bases. The CDR3 runs to 16 residues. The V and J ends lost 6 bases and 2 bases, in that order; junction bases with no gene match: 12. Germline V lookup: CDR1 SGHAT, CDR2 FQNNGV.

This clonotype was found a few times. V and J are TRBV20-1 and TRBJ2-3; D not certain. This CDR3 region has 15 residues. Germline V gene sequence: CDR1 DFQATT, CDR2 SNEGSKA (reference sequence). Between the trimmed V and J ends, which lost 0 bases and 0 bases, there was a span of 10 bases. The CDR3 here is CSARDLRSSTDTQYF. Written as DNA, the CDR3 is TGCAGTGCTAGAGATTTACGATCTAGCACAGATACGCAGTATTTT.

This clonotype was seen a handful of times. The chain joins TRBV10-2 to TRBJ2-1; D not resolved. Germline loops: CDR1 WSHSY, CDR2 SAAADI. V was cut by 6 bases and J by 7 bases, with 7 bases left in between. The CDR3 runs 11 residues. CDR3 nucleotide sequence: TGCGCCAGCAGAGAGAGGAATGAGCAGTTCTTC. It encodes CASRERNEQFF.

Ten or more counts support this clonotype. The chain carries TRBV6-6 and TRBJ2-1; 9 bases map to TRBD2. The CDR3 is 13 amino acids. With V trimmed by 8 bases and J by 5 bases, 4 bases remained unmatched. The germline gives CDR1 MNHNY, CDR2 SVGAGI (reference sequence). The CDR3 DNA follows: TGTGCCAGCCAGACTAGCGGAAACAATGAGCAGTTCTTC. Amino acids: CASQTSGNNEQFF.

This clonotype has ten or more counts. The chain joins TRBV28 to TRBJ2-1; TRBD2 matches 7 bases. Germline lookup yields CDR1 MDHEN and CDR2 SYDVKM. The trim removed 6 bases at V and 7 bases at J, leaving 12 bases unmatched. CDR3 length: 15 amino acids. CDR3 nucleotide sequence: TGTGCCAGCAGATCCGGGAGGCAACTTGGGAATGAGCAGTTCTTC. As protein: CASRSGRQLGNEQFF. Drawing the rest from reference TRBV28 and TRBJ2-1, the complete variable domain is DVKVTQSSRYLVKRTGEKVFLECVQDMDHENMFWYRQDPGLGLRLIYFSYDVKMKEKGDIPEGYSVSREKKERFSLILESASTNQTSMYLCASRSGRQLGNEQFFGPGTRLTVL.

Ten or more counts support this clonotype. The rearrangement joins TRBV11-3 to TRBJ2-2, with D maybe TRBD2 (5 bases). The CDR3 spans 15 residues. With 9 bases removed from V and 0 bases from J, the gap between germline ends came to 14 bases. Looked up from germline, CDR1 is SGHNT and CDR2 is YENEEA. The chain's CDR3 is CASQNGKPNTGELFF. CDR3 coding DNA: TGTGCCAGTCAGAACGGGAAACCGAACACCGGGGAGCTGTTTTTT.

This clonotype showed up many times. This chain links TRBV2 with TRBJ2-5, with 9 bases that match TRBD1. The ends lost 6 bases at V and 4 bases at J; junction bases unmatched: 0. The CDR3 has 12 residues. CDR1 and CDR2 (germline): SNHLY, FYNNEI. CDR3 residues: CASRGQGETQYF. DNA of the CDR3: TGTGCCAGCAGGGGACAGGGAGAGACCCAGTACTTC.

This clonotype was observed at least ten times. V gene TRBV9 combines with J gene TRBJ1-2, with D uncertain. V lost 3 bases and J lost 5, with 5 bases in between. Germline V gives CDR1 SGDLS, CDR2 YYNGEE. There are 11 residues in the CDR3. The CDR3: CASSALYGYTF. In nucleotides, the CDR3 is TGTGCCAGCAGCGCCCTTTATGGCTACACCTTC.

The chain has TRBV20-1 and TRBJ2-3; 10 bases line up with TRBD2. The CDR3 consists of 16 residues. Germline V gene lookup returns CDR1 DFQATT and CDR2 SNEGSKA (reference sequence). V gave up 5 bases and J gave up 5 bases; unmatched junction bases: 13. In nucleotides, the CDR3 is TGCAGTGCTCCCGACGAGGGAGCGGGAGGGGTAGATACGCAGTATTTT. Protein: CSAPDEGAGGVDTQYF.

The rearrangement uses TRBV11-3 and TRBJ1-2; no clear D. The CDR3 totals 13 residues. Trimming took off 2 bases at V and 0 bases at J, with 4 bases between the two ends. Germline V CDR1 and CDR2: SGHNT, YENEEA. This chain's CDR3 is CASSLSANYGYTF. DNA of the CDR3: TGTGCCAGCAGCTTAAGTGCTAACTATGGCTACACCTTC.

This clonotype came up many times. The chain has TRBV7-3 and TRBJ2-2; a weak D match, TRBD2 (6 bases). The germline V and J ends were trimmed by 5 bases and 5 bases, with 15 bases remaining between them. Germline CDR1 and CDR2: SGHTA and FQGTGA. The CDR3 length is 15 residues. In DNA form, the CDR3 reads TGTGCCAGCAGCCCACAGCGGGTAGGAACCGGGGAGCTGTTTTTT. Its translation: CASSPQRVGTGELFF. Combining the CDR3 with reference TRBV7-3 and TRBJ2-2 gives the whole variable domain GAGVSQTPSNKVTEKGKYVELRCDPISGHTALYWYRQSLGQGPEFLIYFQGTGAADDSGLPNDRFFAVRPEGSVSTLKIQRTERGDSAVYLCASSPQRVGTGELFFGEGSRLTVL.

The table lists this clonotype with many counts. In nucleotides, the CDR3 is TGTGCCAGCAGTCTCCGACACACTGACAATGAGCAGTTCTTC. Translating it yields CASSLRHTDNEQFF. The chain recombines TRBV28 with TRBJ2-1; D ambiguous. Trimming shortened V by 5 bases and J by 5 bases, and 13 bases separated the two germline ends. This CDR3 is 14 amino acids long. Germline loops: CDR1 MDHEN, CDR2 SYDVKM. Complete variable domain (other parts from reference TRBV28 and TRBJ2-1): DVKVTQSSRYLVKRTGEKVFLECVQDMDHENMFWYRQDPGLGLRLIYFSYDVKMKEKGDIPEGYSVSREKKERFSLILESASTNQTSMYLCASSLRHTDNEQFFGPGTRLTVL.

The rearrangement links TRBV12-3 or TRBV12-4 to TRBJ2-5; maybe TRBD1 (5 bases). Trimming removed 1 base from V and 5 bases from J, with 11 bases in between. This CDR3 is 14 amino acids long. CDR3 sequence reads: CASSLGQGAETQYF. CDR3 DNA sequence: TGTGCCAGCAGTTTAGGGCAGGGTGCTGAGACCCAGTACTTC.

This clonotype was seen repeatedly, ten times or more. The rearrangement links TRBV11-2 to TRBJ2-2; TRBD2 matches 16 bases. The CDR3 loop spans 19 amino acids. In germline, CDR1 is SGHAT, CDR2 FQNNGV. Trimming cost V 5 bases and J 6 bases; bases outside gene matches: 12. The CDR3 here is CASSAGLAGGPRRAGELFF. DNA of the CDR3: TGTGCCAGCAGCGCGGGACTAGCGGGAGGGCCTCGTAGGGCCGGGGAGCTGTTTTTT.

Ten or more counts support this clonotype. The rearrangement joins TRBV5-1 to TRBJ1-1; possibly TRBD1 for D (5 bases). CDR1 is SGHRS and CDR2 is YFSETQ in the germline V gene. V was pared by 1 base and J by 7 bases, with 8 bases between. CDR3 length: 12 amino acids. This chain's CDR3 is CASSLWGNEAFF. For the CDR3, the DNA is TGCGCCAGCAGCTTGTGGGGGAATGAAGCTTTCTTT.

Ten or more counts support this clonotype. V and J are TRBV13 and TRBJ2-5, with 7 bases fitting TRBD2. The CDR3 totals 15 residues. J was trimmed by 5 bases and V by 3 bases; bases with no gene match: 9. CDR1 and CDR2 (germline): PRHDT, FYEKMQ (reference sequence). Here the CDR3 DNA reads TGTGCCAGCAGCTTTTCCCGCGGGAGAGGGGAGACCCAGTACTTC. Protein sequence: CASSFSRGRGETQYF.

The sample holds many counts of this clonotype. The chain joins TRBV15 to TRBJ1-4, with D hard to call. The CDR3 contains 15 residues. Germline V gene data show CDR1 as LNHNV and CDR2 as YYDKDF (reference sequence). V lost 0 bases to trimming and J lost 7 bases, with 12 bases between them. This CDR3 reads CATSRDSDGSEKLFF. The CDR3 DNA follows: TGTGCCACCAGCAGAGATAGCGACGGGTCTGAAAAACTGTTTTTT.

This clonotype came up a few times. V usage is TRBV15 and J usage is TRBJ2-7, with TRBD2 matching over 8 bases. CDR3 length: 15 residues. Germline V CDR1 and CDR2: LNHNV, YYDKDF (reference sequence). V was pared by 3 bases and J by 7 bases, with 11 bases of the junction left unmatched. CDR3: CATSRNREGRGEQYF. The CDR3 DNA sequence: TGTGCCACCAGCAGGAACCGGGAGGGCCGGGGAGAGCAGTACTTC.